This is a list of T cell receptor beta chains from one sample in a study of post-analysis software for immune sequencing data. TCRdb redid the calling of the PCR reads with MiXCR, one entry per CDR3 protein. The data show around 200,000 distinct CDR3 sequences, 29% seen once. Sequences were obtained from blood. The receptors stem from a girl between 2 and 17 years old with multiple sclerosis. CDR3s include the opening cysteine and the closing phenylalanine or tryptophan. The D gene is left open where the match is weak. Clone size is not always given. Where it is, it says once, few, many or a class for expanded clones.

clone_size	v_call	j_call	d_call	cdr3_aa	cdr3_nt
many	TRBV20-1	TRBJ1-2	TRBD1	CSASWDRAYGYTF	TGCAGTGCTAGCTGGGACAGGGCCTATGGCTACACCTTC
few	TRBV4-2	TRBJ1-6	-	CASSQGATLHF	TGTGCCAGCAGCCAGGGGGCAACTCTCCACTTT
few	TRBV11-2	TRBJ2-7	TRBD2	CASSLEGGLAGGLYEQYF	TGTGCCAGCAGCTTAGAGGGGGGACTAGCGGGAGGGCTCTACGAGCAGTACTTC
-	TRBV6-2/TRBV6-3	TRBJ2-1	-	CASSLRAGPQGEQFF	TGTGCCAGCAGTCTCCGGGCCGGACCCCAGGGGGAGCAGTTCTTC
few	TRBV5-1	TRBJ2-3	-	CASSPRSPWGSDTDTQYF	TGCGCCAGCAGCCCCCGGTCCCCGTGGGGCTCGGACACAGATACGCAGTATTTT
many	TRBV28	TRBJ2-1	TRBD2	CASSPGTSDYNEQFF	TGTGCCAGCAGTCCCGGGACTAGCGATTACAATGAGCAGTTCTTC
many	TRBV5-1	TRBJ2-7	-	CASSLVNGGLGSYEQYF	TGCGCCAGCAGCTTGGTGAATGGGGGGCTCGGGTCCTACGAGCAGTACTTC
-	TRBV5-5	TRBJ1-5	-	CASSLVAGGNYQPQHF	TGTGCCAGCAGCCTGGTAGCAGGTGGTAACTATCAGCCCCAGCATTTT
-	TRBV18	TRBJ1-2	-	CASSPPGQGRILGYTF	TGTGCCAGCTCACCACCGGGTCAAGGCCGCATTTTGGGCTACACCTTC
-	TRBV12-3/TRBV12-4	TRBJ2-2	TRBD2	CASSFRLAGAGELFF	TGTGCCAGCAGTTTCAGGCTAGCGGGAGCCGGGGAGCTGTTTTTT
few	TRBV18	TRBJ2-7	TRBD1	CASSPVGTGYPYEQYF	TGTGCCAGCTCACCGGTAGGGACAGGGTACCCCTACGAGCAGTACTTC
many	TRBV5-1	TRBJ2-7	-	CASSRLAGATYEQYF	TGCGCCAGCAGCCGCCTGGCGGGGGCTACCTACGAGCAGTACTTC
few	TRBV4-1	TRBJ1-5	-	CASSQQGTYSNQPQHF	TGCGCCAGCAGCCAACAGGGCACCTATAGCAATCAGCCCCAGCATTTT
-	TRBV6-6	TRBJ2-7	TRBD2	CASQTVFLAGSGETRYF	TGTGCCAGTCAAACAGTTTTTCTAGCGGGATCGGGGGAGACCCGGTACTTC
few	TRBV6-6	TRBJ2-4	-	CASSYGGTKNIQYF	TGTGCCAGCAGTTACGGGGGAACCAAAAACATTCAGTACTTC
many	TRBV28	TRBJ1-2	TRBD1	CASSFLTGGRGYTF	TGTGCCAGCAGTTTTTTAACAGGGGGCCGCGGCTACACCTTC
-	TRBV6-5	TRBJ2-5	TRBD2	CASSYSRGLAGKAQYF	TGTGCCAGCAGTTATTCGCGTGGACTAGCTGGAAAGGCCCAGTACTTC
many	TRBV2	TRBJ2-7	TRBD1	CASSDYGTGGYEQYF	TGTGCCAGCAGTGATTACGGGACAGGGGGCTACGAGCAGTACTTC
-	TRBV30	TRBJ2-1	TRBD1	CARGQGINEQFF	TGTGCCCGGGGACAGGGAATCAATGAGCAGTTCTTC
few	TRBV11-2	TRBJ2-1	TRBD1	CASSSDRAKNEQFF	TGTGCCAGCAGCTCCGACAGGGCTAAGAATGAGCAGTTCTTC
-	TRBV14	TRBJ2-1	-	CASSQEWLGSEQFF	TGTGCCAGCAGCCAAGAGTGGCTTGGGAGTGAGCAGTTCTTC
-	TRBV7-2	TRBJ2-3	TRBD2	CASSQYSGRGSTDTQYF	TGTGCCAGCAGCCAATACTCTGGGCGGGGGAGCACAGATACGCAGTATTTT
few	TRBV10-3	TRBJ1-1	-	CAISESEGRAEAFF	TGTGCCATCAGTGAGTCCGAGGGTCGGGCTGAAGCTTTCTTT
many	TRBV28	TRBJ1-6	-	CASRSGRVGSYNSPLHF	TGTGCCAGCAGATCGGGCAGGGTGGGGTCCTATAATTCACCCCTCCACTTT
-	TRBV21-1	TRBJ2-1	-	CASSGPRDRVDYNEQFF	TGTGCCAGCAGCGGCCCCCGGGACAGGGTAGACTACAATGAGCAGTTCTTC
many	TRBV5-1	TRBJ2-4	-	CASLSEENIQYF	TGCGCCAGTCTCTCGGAGGAGAACATTCAGTACTTC
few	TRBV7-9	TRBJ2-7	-	CASSLVSSGAPSYEQYF	TGTGCCAGCAGCTTAGTTTCCTCGGGGGCACCCTCCTACGAGCAGTACTTC
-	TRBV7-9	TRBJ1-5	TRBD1	CASSSGDRGGNQPQHF	TGTGCCAGCAGCTCCGGAGACAGGGGCGGCAATCAGCCCCAGCATTTT
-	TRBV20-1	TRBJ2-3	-	CSARDLVTKRADAQYF	TGCAGTGCTAGAGATCTCGTGACAAAGAGGGCGGATGCGCAGTATTTT
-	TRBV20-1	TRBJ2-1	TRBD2	CSAPGTSRNEQFF	TGCAGTGCTCCCGGGACTAGCCGGAATGAGCAGTTCTTC
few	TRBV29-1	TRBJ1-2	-	CSAEGSTGNNYGYTF	TGCAGCGCTGAAGGGAGCACAGGGAATAACTATGGCTACACCTTC
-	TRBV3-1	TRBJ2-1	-	CASSHGQISGEETQFF	TGTGCCAGCAGCCATGGTCAAATTTCGGGGGAAGAGACCCAGTTCTTC
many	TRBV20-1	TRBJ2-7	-	CSARDQDRTSYEQYF	TGCAGTGCTAGAGATCAGGACAGAACTTCCTACGAGCAGTACTTC
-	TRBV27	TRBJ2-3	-	CASSWPGADTQYF	TGTGCCAGCAGTTGGCCGGGCGCAGATACGCAGTATTTT
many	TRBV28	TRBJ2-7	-	CASSSRDSYEQYF	TGTGCCAGCAGTTCTCGGGACTCCTACGAGCAGTACTTC
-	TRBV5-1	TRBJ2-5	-	CASSSLVGAKETQYF	TGCGCCAGCAGCAGTCTTGTCGGGGCAAAAGAGACCCAGTACTTC
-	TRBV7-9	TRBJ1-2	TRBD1	CASSRGQGADRDGYTF	TGTGCCAGCAGTCGGGGACAGGGGGCCGACAGGGACGGCTACACCTTC
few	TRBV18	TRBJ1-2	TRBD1	CASSRTGTGDYGYTF	TGTGCCAGCTCACGAACCGGGACAGGGGACTATGGCTACACCTTC
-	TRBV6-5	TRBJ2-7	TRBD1	CASSYGTGGYKQYF	TGTGCCAGCAGTTACGGGACAGGGGGCTACAAGCAGTACTTC
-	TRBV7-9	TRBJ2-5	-	CASSLRSTGAGGETQYF	TGTGCCAGCAGCTTAAGGTCGACGGGGGCCGGAGGGGAGACCCAGTACTTC
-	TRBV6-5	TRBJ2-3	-	CASSFDRGWSMGGRGTQYF	TGTGCCAGCAGTTTCGACAGGGGTTGGAGCATGGGCGGGAGAGGAACGCAGTATTTT
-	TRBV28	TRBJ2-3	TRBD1	CASSFWPGQGGTDTQYF	TGTGCCAGCAGTTTTTGGCCAGGACAGGGTGGTACAGATACGCAGTATTTT
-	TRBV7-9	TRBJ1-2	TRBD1	CASSLGIGQDYGYTF	TGTGCCAGCAGCTTGGGGATCGGACAGGACTATGGCTACACCTTC
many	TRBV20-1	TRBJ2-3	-	CSAHVRDTQYF	TGCAGTGCCCATGTTCGGGATACGCAGTATTTT
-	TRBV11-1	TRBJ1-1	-	CASSFENRAEAFF	TGTGCCAGCAGCTTTGAAAACAGGGCTGAAGCTTTCTTT
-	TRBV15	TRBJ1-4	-	CATSRDPGTNEKLFF	TGTGCCACCAGCAGAGACCCGGGAACTAATGAAAAACTGTTTTTT
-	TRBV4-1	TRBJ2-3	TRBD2	CASNQVPGGHADTQYF	TGCGCCAGCAACCAAGTACCGGGGGGGCACGCAGATACGCAGTATTTT
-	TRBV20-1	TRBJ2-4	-	CSARVRGTKNIQYF	TGCAGTGCTAGAGTGCGGGGTACCAAAAACATTCAGTACTTC
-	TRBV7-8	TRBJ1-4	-	CASSLARHINEKLFF	TGTGCCAGCAGCTTAGCGAGACACATTAATGAAAAACTGTTTTTT
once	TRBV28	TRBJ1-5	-	CASKESPAGDPRRPQHF	TGTGCCAGCAAAGAGTCCCCGGCCGGGGATCCCAGACGGCCCCAGCATTTT
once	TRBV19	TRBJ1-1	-	CASRHLNTEAFF	TGTGCCAGTAGACATCTGAACACTGAAGCTTTCTTT
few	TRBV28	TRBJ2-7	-	CASSTPGSYNEQYF	TGTGCCAGCAGTACCCCGGGCTCCTACAATGAGCAGTACTTC
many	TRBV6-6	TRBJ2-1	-	CASRLTAGHEQFF	TGTGCCAGCAGACTGACAGCTGGCCATGAGCAGTTCTTC
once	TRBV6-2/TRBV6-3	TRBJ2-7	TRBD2	CASSYFERDGSYEQYF	TGTGCCAGCAGTTATTTCGAGCGGGACGGCTCCTACGAGCAGTACTTC
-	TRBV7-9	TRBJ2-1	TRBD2	CASSPSGLAYNEQFF	TGTGCCAGCAGCCCCTCGGGACTAGCCTACAATGAGCAGTTCTTC
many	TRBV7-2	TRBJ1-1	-	CASSLAGRGVTEAFF	TGTGCCAGCAGCTTAGCGGGCAGGGGTGTAACTGAAGCTTTCTTT
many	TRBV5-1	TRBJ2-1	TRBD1	CASSTAYRGPYNEQFF	TGCGCCAGCAGCACGGCCTACAGGGGCCCCTACAATGAGCAGTTCTTC